The following is a T cell receptor (beta chain) sequence with its context. Its antigen is not identified. These data belong to a study of Ad26.COV2.S vaccination and SARS-CoV-2 variants. Study-level background: The Ad26.COV2.S arm of the COV1001 trial was where the donor was placed.

The repertoire was sequenced with immunoSEQ multiplex PCR; TCRdb's copy has only in-frame clones and lacks some. The sample holds hundreds of thousands of clones, around nine tenths seen once. There are 15 residues in the CDR3. V was cut by 1 base and J by 4 bases, with 13 bases left in between. The germline gives CDR1 MNHNS, CDR2 SASEGT. Study-wide results and caveats: The analyses of TCR breadth and depth may have understated the size of total T cell responses. Similar non-spike TCR breadth was seen in vaccine and placebo recipients.

The treatment is: roughly 19 received Ad26.COV2.S at low or high dose, single or two shots; 5 received placebo; per-sample allocation not given. Samples analyzed were those drawn on day 63 after the first vaccine or placebo injection. This chain connects TRBV6-1 to TRBJ1-2, with D tentatively TRBD1 (6 bases). Source: peripheral blood, taken in a trial of Ad26.COV2.S vaccine versus placebo. This TCR derives from a person between 18 and 59 years old who received the Ad26.COV2.S COVID-19 vaccine or a placebo. CDR3 bases: TGTGCCAGCAGTGAAGAATGGGGGCCCGGCTATGGCTACACCTTC. Residues: CASSEEWGPGYGYTF.